Below, 2 T cell receptor beta chains from the same sample are listed, as sequenced in a study of shared clonotypes between healthy human individuals. Naive CD8 isolation took CD45RO-negative cells positively selected for CCR7 and excluded terminally differentiated effector memory CD45RA+ cells. TCRdb's table, derived via immunoSEQ multiplex PCR, lists solely in-frame clones and lacks some. The profile covers hundreds of thousands of clones, with 92% appearing a single time and approximately 24% taken by the ten largest. The sequencing input was naive CD8+ T cells sorted from blood. The source is a man in his thirties or forties in good health.

This sequence joins TRBV2 and TRBJ2-7, with 8 bases aligning to TRBD1. Germline V gene sequence: CDR1 SNHLY, CDR2 FYNNEI. CDR3 length equals 12 residues. CDR3 DNA: TGTGCTTACCAGGGGGCTTCCTACGAGCAGTACTTC. Its translation is CAYQGASYEQYF.

The chain couples TRBV6-4 to TRBJ2-7; 9 bases map to TRBD1. V dropped 9 bases and J dropped 4; count of bases not matched to a gene: 13. Germline V lookup: CDR1 MRHNA, CDR2 SNTAGT. The CDR3 extends over 15 amino acids. CDR3 bases: TGTGCCAGAAAGATTGGTCGGGACAGGGTTTACGAGCAGTACTTC. Protein product: CARKIGRDRVYEQYF.